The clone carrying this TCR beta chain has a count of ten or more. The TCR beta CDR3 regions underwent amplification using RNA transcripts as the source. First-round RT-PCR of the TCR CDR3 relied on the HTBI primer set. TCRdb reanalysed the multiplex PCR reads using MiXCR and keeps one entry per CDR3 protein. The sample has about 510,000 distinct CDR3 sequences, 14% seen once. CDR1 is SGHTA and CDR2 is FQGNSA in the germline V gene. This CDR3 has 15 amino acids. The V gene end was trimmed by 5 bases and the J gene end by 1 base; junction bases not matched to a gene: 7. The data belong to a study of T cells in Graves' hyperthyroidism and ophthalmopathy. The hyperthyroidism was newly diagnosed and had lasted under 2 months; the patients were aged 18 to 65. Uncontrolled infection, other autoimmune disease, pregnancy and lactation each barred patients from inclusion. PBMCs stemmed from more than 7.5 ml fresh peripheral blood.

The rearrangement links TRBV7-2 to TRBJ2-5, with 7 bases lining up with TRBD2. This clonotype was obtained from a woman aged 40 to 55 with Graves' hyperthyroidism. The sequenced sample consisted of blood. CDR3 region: CASSETSERQETQYF. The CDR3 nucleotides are TGTGCCAGCAGCGAAACTAGCGAACGCCAAGAGACCCAGTACTTC.